This T cell receptor beta chain appears in the sequencing data of a study of cytomegalovirus exposure and HLA in healthy donors. Study-level points and caveats: Most of the TCR beta V segments (in an earlier analysis) were productive either about 87% or about 30% of the time. Later analysis identified several of the most significant clusters that appeared linked to common viral pathogens.

Trimming removed 1 base at V and 3 bases at J, with 13 bases between. The CDR3 has 16 residues. Germline loops: CDR1 MGHRA, CDR2 YSYEKL. On this clone itself: What it recognizes is unknown.

The PCR used 60 Vbeta and 13 Jbeta primers. TCRdb's table, derived via immunoSEQ multiplex PCR, lists solely in-frame clones and lacks some. Of fewer than 110,000 clones listed, 81% were seen once; the top ten hold around 2.1%. This sequence originates from a man aged 25-45 years in good health and CMV-seronegative. This sequence joins TRBV4-1 and TRBJ2-1; D is undetermined. The specimen sequenced was PBMCs. CDR3 DNA sequence: TGCGCCAGCAGCCAAGCCGTGGTGGTCAGCTACAATGAGCAGTTCTTC. This gives the protein CASSQAVVVSYNEQFF.